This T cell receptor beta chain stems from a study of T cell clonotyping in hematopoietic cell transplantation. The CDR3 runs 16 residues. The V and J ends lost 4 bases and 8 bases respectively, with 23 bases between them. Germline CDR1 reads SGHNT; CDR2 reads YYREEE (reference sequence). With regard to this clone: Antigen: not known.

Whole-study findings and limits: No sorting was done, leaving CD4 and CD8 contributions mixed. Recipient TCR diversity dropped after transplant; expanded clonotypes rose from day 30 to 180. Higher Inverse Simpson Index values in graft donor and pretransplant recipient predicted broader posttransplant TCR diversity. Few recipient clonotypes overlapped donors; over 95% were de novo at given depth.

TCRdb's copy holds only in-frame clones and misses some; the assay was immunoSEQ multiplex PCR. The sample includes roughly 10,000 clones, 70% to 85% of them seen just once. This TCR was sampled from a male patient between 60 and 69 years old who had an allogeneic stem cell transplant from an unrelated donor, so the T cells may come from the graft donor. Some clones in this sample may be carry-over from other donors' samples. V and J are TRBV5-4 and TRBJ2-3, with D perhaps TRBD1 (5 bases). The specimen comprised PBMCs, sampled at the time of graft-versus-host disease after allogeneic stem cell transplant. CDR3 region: CASSQIITQGRATQYF. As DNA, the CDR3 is TGTGCCAGCAGCCAGATTATAACGCAGGGCAGGGCTACGCAGTATTTT. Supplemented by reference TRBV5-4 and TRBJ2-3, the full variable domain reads ETGVTQSPTHLIKTRGQQVTLRCSSQSGHNTVSWYQQALGQGPQFIFQYYREEENGRGNFPPRFSGLQFPNYSSELNVNALELDDSALYLCASSQIITQGRATQYFGPGTRLTVL.